The sequence of this TCR beta chain was determined in a study of T cell repertoires in cytomegalovirus infection. Study overall: The study used recently identified HLA-C-restricted and well-studied HLA-B-restricted CMV epitopes.

Study-wide results and caveats: Across the ex vivo response, the dominant clonotypes were HLA-C-restricted CMV-specific TCR beta clonotypes.

Via MiXCR, TCRdb re-called the reads, giving one row per CDR3 protein. The sample lists about 55,000 distinct CDR3 sequences, roughly 20% occurring once. Remarks on this clonotype: Its antigen is unknown.

Germline lookup yields CDR1 LGHDT and CDR2 YNNKEL (reference sequence). The CDR3 covers 19 residues. With V trimmed by 0 bases and J by 0 bases, 7 bases remained unmatched. Sequenced here: CD8+ T cells from cultured PBMCs, sampled from culture after CMV antigen stimulation. The TCR was taken from a human donor in good health (CMV status not recorded). Some clones in this sample may be carry-over from other donors' samples. The V gene is TRBV3-1, the J gene TRBJ1-6; 8 positions match TRBD1. CDR3 DNA: TGTGCCAGCAGCCAAGACGCAGGGGGCCCAGGCTCCTATAATTCACCCCTCCACTTT. Its translation is CASSQDAGGPGSYNSPLHF.